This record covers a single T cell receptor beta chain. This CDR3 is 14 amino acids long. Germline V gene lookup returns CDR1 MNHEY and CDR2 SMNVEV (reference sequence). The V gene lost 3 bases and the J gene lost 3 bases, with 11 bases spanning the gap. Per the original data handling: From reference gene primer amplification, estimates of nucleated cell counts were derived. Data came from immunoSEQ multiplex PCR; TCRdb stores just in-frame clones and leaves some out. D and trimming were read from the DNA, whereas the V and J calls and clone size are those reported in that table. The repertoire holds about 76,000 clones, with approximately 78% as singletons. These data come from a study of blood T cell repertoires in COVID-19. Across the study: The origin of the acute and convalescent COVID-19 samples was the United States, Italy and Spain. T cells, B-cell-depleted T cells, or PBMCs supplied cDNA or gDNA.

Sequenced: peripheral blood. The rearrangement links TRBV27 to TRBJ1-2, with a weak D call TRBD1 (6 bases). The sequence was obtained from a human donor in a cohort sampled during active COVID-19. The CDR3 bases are TGTGCCAGCAGTTTCGAACAGGGTGACTATGGCTACACCTTC. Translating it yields CASSFEQGDYGYTF.